What follows is one T cell receptor (beta chain) and its context. Its antigen is not known. These data come from a study of identical twins. Study results and caveats: Twin sharing of out-of-frame TCR alpha was underestimated by models in monozygotic pairs. Abundant cord blood beta clonotypes carried fewer insertions; memory repertoires showed none.

Germline CDR1 ENHRY, CDR2 SYGVKD. The ends were cut back, 0 bases at V and 6 bases at J, with 15 bases in the middle. This CDR3 spans 16 amino acids. The cDNA had a unique molecular identifier and a template-switch universal primer site. TCRdb called the 5' RACE reads again in MiXCR, with one record for every CDR3 protein. The sample carries about 530,000 distinct CDR3 sequences, approximately 20% recorded once. These data also formed part of another study, on yellow fever vaccine responses in identical twins. In that study: After vaccination, twins' T cell response reportedly seemed partly convergent, partly personalized.

The sequenced material came from CD4+ T cells sorted from blood. The genes are TRBV10-3 and TRBJ2-4; perhaps TRBD1 as D (5 bases). This sequence was found in a woman between 18 and 30 years old in good health. The CDR3 DNA sequence: TGTGCCATCAGTGAGTCGAAGGGGAACTACGGAAACATTCAGTACTTC. This codes for CAISESKGNYGNIQYF.